This TCR beta chain is from a study of cytomegalovirus exposure and HLA in healthy donors. Study at large: There were about 85 million unique TCRs (from HLA-typed donors) in an early data release. Study-wide results and limits: According to a later analysis, donors in an Asian-associated ancestry cluster reportedly had fewer N-insertions than the approximately 720-donor mean. In an earlier analysis, productive rearrangement rates for most beta V segments clustered near 87% or 30%. Apparent HLA restriction characterized most CMV-associated TCR beta chains in a later analysis.

Germline CDR1 reads SGHTA; CDR2 reads FQGTGA. CDR3 length equals 14 residues. Trimming pared 5 bases from V and 8 bases from J, leaving 16 bases between. The PCR had 60 Vbeta and 13 Jbeta primers. Clones were sequenced by immunoSEQ multiplex PCR, and TCRdb holds only the in-frame ones, with some missing. There are about 180,000 clones in the sample; roughly 85% occur only once, and 0.65% to 0.75% lies in the top ten. Comment on this clone: As yet, its antigen is unknown.

The receptor was derived from a woman between 40 and 50 years old in good health and CMV-seronegative. Source material: PBMCs. The chain recombines TRBV7-3 with TRBJ2-1, with D tentatively TRBD2 (7 bases). The CDR3 nucleotides read TGTGCCAGCAGCCTACAGGGAGGGGAGCATGAGCAGTTCTTC. This sequence encodes CASSLQGGEHEQFF.